One sample yielded the 27 T cell receptor gamma chains listed below, sequenced in a study of gamma delta lymphoproliferative disorders and STAT genes. Genomic DNA from isolated PBMCs served as the sequencing template. TCRdb re-analyzed the multiplex PCR reads via CATT. Counted here are approximately 1,300 gamma-chain clones, approximately 12% occurring once; the ten biggest clones make up about a sixth. Material: blood. Receptors originate from a human donor in good health.

The V gene is TRGV2, the J gene TRGJ1 or TRGJ2. The J gene was not available in TCRdb and was assigned here by matching the DNA to germline segments. CDR3 length equals 17 residues. The junction had 13 bases not matched to a gene; V was cut back by 0 bases and J by 2 bases. Germline assignment: CDR1 EGSNGY and CDR2 YDSYNSKV. CDR3: CATWDGLIEGDYYKKLF. CDR3 DNA: TGTGCCACCTGGGACGGGCTAATTGAGGGGGATTATTATAAGAAACTCTTT.

This clone qualifies as medium-sized (0.01 to 0.1%). This chain joins TRGV8 and TRGJ1 or TRGJ2. Germline matching of the DNA provided the J gene here, since TCRdb leaves it blank. The length of the CDR3 is 12 residues. Trimming removed 3 bases from V and 7 bases from J; junction bases left unmatched: 6. Germline V gene data show CDR1 as VENAVY and CDR2 as YDSYNSRV. The CDR3 nucleotides read TGTGCCACCTGGGATGGGGGGTATAAGAAACTCTTT. It translates to CATWDGGYKKLF.

This clone is classed as medium-sized. The rearrangement joins TRGV3 to TRGJ1 or TRGJ2. TCRdb does not report a J gene; here it was assigned by matching the DNA to germline references. The CDR3 length is 11 residues. Trimming cost V 0 bases and J 11 bases; bases outside gene matches: 4. CDR1 and CDR2 from the germline V gene are VTNTFY and YDVSTARD (reference sequence). CDR3 coding DNA: TGTGCCACCTGGGACAGGCCTGAGAAACTCTTT. It specifies CATWDRPEKLF.

This clone is deemed large. The gene calls are TRGV10 and TRGJP1. TCRdb lists no J gene, so it was determined here by aligning the DNA to germline. TRGV10 is sorted into the ORF group, with uncertain function. The CDR3 is made up of 13 amino acids. The J segment lost 3 bases and the V segment lost 8 bases, leaving 4 bases of the junction unmatched. Written as DNA, the CDR3 is TGTGCTGCGTGGGATCCCACTGGTTGGTTCAAGATATTT. Translating gives CAAWDPTGWFKIF.

This clone is termed medium-sized. This sequence joins TRGV2 and TRGJ1 or TRGJ2. TCRdb carries no J gene annotation; the J gene was assigned here by matching the DNA with germline. The ends lost 3 bases at V and 10 bases at J; junction bases unmatched: 6. CDR1 is EGSNGY and CDR2 is YDSYNSKV in the germline V gene. The CDR3 contains 11 residues. CDR3 residues: CATWDRVKKLF. In nucleotides, the CDR3 is TGTGCCACCTGGGACAGGGTAAAGAAACTCTTT.

By sample share, this clone is large (0.1 to 1%). The DNA is omitted, as the CDR3 cannot be located on it reliably, and the CDR3 follows TCRdb's listing. The CDR3 loop is CTTVPAGYLASAKKLF. The V gene call reads TRGV11; no J gene was called. TRGV11 is given ORF status, its function remaining uncertain. Ends included, the CDR3 has 16 residues.

For this clone: This likely stems from a read error, as it lies one base from a far larger clone. The sample contains more than one DNA sequence encoding this CDR3. The chain combines TRGV8 with TRGJP2. TCRdb carries no J gene annotation; the J gene was assigned here by matching the DNA with germline. J gave up 0 bases and V 0 bases, and 7 bases lay outside the gene matches. CDR1 is VENAVY and CDR2 is YDSYNSRV in the germline V gene. CDR3 length: 17 amino acids. CDR3 residues: CATWDRPRDSSDWIKTF. Here the CDR3 DNA reads TGTGCCACCTGGGATAGGCCGAGGGATAGTAGTGATTGGATCAAGACGTTT.

In the case of this clone: For this DNA, TCRdb reports the protein of a much larger clone, which diverges at residue 8, most likely from a read error; the protein presented here is translated directly from the DNA. The V call is TRGV10, the J call TRGJP1. Here the J gene was assigned by germline matching of the DNA, as TCRdb has none. TRGV10 carries the ORF label, with uncertain function. This CDR3 region has 14 residues. Trimming took 8 bases from V and 12 from J; bases not matched to a gene: 16. As DNA, the CDR3 is TGTGCTGCGTGGGATTATGAGCGGGTTCGGTTCAAGATATTT. This sequence encodes CAAWDYERVRFKIF.

In this sample, this clone is medium-sized (0.01 to 0.1%). The gene calls are TRGV3 and TRGJ1 or TRGJ2. TCRdb leaves out the J gene; it was filled in here by matching the DNA to germline. The ends lost 5 bases at V and 2 bases at J; junction bases unmatched: 3. The germline CDR1 and CDR2 sequences are VTNTFY and YDVSTARD (reference sequence). The CDR3 is 12 amino acids. This CDR3 reads CATWGDYYKKLF. In DNA, the CDR3 is TGTGCCACCTGGGGGGATTATTATAAGAAACTCTTT.

This clone ranks as large. The V and J genes are TRGV8 and TRGJP1. TCRdb is silent on the J gene; assignment here came from matching the DNA to germline. Germline V gene data show CDR1 as VENAVY and CDR2 as YDSYNSRV. The ends lost 1 base at V and 7 bases at J; junction bases unmatched: 12. The CDR3 runs to 16 residues. In nucleotides, the CDR3 is TGTGCCACCTGGGATAGAGTGGTGAGGATTGGTTGGTTCAAGATATTT. Amino acids: CATWDRVVRIGWFKIF.

By its share, this clone is medium-sized (0.01 to 0.1%). Other DNA variants within this sample encode the same CDR3. The genes are TRGV3 and TRGJ1 or TRGJ2. No J gene is reported in TCRdb; it was inferred here by comparing the DNA with germline. The V gene's germline CDR1 is VTNTFY and CDR2 YDVSTARD (reference sequence). Trimming cost V 0 bases and J 9 bases; bases outside gene matches: 2. This CDR3 contains 11 residues. CDR3 sequence reads: CATWDRPKKLF. The CDR3 DNA reads TGTGCCACCTGGGACAGGCCTAAGAAACTCTTT.

In regard to this clone: The protein given by TCRdb reflects a much larger clone and differs at residue 12 from this DNA's translation, likely from a read error; the protein shown is the DNA's translation. The chain employs TRGV9 and TRGJP. Matching the DNA to germline supplied the J gene, which TCRdb does not give. V was clipped by 3 bases and J by 8 bases; unmatched bases: 19. Germline values: CDR1 GITISATS, CDR2 ISYDGTV (reference sequence). This CDR3 has 20 residues. CDR3 DNA: TGTGCCTTGTGGGAGACCCTCGGTTTGGTATACAAGTTGGGCAAAAAAATCAAGGTATTT. Its translation is CALWETLGLVYKLGKKIKVF.

Judged by abundance, this clone is medium-sized. The chain uses TRGV8 and TRGJP1. The J gene comes from matching the DNA to germline here; TCRdb lacks it. Per the germline V gene, CDR1 is VENAVY and CDR2 is YDSYNSRV. The V and J ends lost 2 bases and 2 bases, in that order; junction bases with no gene match: 2. The CDR3 sequence is 14 residues long. The CDR3 DNA sequence: TGTGCCACCTGGGATAAAACCACTGGTTGGTTCAAGATATTT. The encoded protein is CATWDKTTGWFKIF.

By proportion, this clone is large. No call exists for the J gene, whereas the V gene is TRGV10. Being an ORF, TRGV10 has a function that is uncertain. The CDR3 has 10 residues. Here the CDR3 DNA reads TGTGCTGCGTGCCTCTTCTTAGAGCTCTTT. Translating it yields CAACLFLELF.

This clone was seen just once. The chain uses TRGV11 and TRGJ1 or TRGJ2. TCRdb leaves out the J gene; it was filled in here by matching the DNA to germline. TRGV11 is labeled an ORF, and its function is uncertain. V lost 6 bases to trimming and J lost 6 bases; unmatched junction nucleotides: 8. This CDR3 has 13 amino acids. CDR3 nucleotides: TGTGCCTGCTGGATTGGGGGGTGTTATAAGAAACTCTTT. Translation gives CACWIGGCYKKLF.

Turning to this clone: The protein recorded in TCRdb matches a much larger clone and deviates from this DNA's translation at residue 10, suggesting a read error; the protein here is obtained by translating the DNA. This chain connects TRGV11 to TRGJP1. TCRdb supplies no J gene; here it was assigned by aligning the nucleotide sequence to germline. TRGV11 is assigned to the ORF class and has an uncertain function. The CDR3 has 13 residues. Here the CDR3 reads CACWIRQGWLKIF. CDR3 DNA sequence: TGTGCCTGCTGGATTAGGCAAGGTTGGCTCAAGATATTT.

This clone counts as medium-sized. The rearrangement joins TRGV10 to TRGJ1 or TRGJ2. No J segment appears in TCRdb, so it was assigned here by matching the sequence to germline. TRGV10 is designated an ORF whose function remains uncertain. The CDR3 sequence is 12 residues long. V was clipped by 8 bases and J by 4 bases; unmatched bases: 6. The CDR3 sequence is CAAWVPYYKKLF. In nucleotides, the CDR3 is TGTGCTGCGTGGGTCCCGTATTATAAGAAACTCTTT.

This clone qualifies as large. The rearrangement joins TRGV10 to TRGJ1 or TRGJ2. The J gene is absent in TCRdb and was assigned here via DNA matching to germline. TRGV10 is an ORF; its function is uncertain. Germline trimming cut 8 bases from V and 10 bases from J; bases unmatched to any gene: 3. This CDR3 spans 9 amino acids. This CDR3 is CAAWDKKLF. CDR3 nucleotides: TGTGCTGCGTGGGACAAGAAACTCTTT.

In its sample, this clone is medium-sized. The sample contains more than one DNA sequence encoding this CDR3. J is TRGJP and V is TRGV9. The J gene is absent in TCRdb and was assigned here via DNA matching to germline. The CDR3 contains 16 residues. The V gene end was trimmed by 0 bases and the J gene end by 7 bases; junction bases not matched to a gene: 3. Germline V gene data show CDR1 as GITISATS and CDR2 as ISYDGTV (reference sequence). DNA for the CDR3: TGTGCCTTGTGGGAGGTGCGGGAGTTGGGCAAAAAAATCAAGGTATTT. It is translated as CALWEVRELGKKIKVF.

This chain uses TRGV10 with TRGJ1 or TRGJ2. The J gene was not available in TCRdb and was assigned here by matching the DNA to germline segments. TRGV10 is given ORF status, its function remaining uncertain. The length of the CDR3 is 12 residues. Trimming cost V 8 bases and J 12 bases; bases outside gene matches: 14. The CDR3 nucleotides read TGTGCTGCGTGGGATTACCGAGGGGGGAAACTCTTT. This sequence encodes CAAWDYRGGKLF.

This clone occurred a few times. This DNA translates differently at residue 2 from the TCRdb protein, which is that of a much larger clone; a read error is likely, and the protein shown is the DNA's own translation. The CDR3, as DNA: TGTACCACCTGGGACTGGGCTTATTATAAGAAACTCTTT. Protein: CTTWDWAYYKKLF. The chain recombines TRGV3 with TRGJ1 or TRGJ2. TCRdb leaves out the J gene; it was filled in here by matching the DNA to germline. CDR1 and CDR2 (germline): VTNTFY, YDVSTARD (reference sequence). The CDR3 length is 13 residues.

This clone is medium-sized within its sample. Other nucleotide sequences from this sample produce the same CDR3. The chain links TRGV3 to TRGJ1 or TRGJ2. TCRdb is silent on the J gene; assignment here came from matching the DNA to germline. Germline CDR1 reads VTNTFY; CDR2 reads YDVSTARD (reference sequence). Losses at the gene ends were 0 bases for V and 10 bases for J; bases not matched to a gene: 3. This CDR3 contains 11 residues. CDR3 loop: CATWDRPKKLF. CDR3 in DNA: TGTGCCACCTGGGACAGGCCCAAGAAACTCTTT.

By frequency in the sample, this clone is medium-sized. The chain carries TRGV3 and TRGJ1 or TRGJ2. TCRdb supplies no J gene; here it was assigned by aligning the nucleotide sequence to germline. Losses at the gene ends were 0 bases for V and 7 bases for J; bases not matched to a gene: 3. The CDR3 consists of 12 residues. Germline CDR1 and CDR2: VTNTFY and YDVSTARD (reference sequence). The CDR3 DNA reads as TGTGCCACCTGGGACAGGCCCTATAAGAAACTCTTT. It codes for CATWDRPYKKLF.

This clone ranks as medium-sized. The sample holds other DNA sequences that translate to the same CDR3. The V and J genes are TRGV2 and TRGJ1 or TRGJ2. The J gene comes from matching the DNA to germline here; TCRdb lacks it. The germline gives CDR1 EGSNGY, CDR2 YDSYNSKV. The CDR3 totals 12 residues. V lost 2 bases and J lost 4; bases outside the gene matches: 2. The chain's CDR3 is CATWDDYYKKLF. CDR3 DNA sequence: TGTGCCACCTGGGACGACTATTATAAGAAACTCTTT.

This clone is medium-sized in the sample. The V call is TRGV4, the J call TRGJ1 or TRGJ2. TCRdb does not report a J gene; here it was assigned by matching the DNA to germline references. The CDR3 consists of 13 residues. Trimming removed 2 bases from V and 2 bases from J; junction bases left unmatched: 3. The germline V gene has CDR1 EGSTGY and CDR2 YDSYTSSV. The CDR3 sequence is CATWDVDYYKKLF. Here the CDR3 DNA reads TGTGCCACCTGGGATGTCGATTATTATAAGAAACTCTTT.

This clone is categorized as medium-sized. This chain uses TRGV9 with TRGJ1 or TRGJ2. Assignment of the J gene here rests on matching the DNA to germline, because TCRdb gives none. Germline CDR1 and CDR2: GITISATS and ISYDGTV (reference sequence). This CDR3 has 13 amino acids. The J segment lost 3 bases and the V segment lost 3 bases, leaving 5 bases of the junction unmatched. CDR3 sequence (DNA): TGTGCCTTGTGGGAGCCCCCTTATTATAAGAAACTCTTT. Protein sequence: CALWEPPYYKKLF.

The chain employs TRGV9 and TRGJ1 or TRGJ2. The J gene, absent from TCRdb, was called here by matching the DNA to germline. Per germline, CDR1 GITISATS and CDR2 ISYDGTV (reference sequence). V trimming: 2 bases; J trimming: 3 bases; junction bases outside the gene matches: 10. The CDR3 is 15 residues long. The DNA for the CDR3 is TGTGCCTTGTGGGAGGAACACTTTCCTTATTATAAGAAACTCTTT. This translates into CALWEEHFPYYKKLF.